This passage covers 32 T cell receptor beta chains from one sample sequenced in a study of blood T cell repertoires in COVID-19. Clones were read by immunoSEQ multiplex PCR, and TCRdb kept only the in-frame ones, dropping some. The repertoire has about 200,000 clones, roughly 84% of them found once; the top ten carry approximately 3%. The specimen sequenced was PBMCs or T cells enriched from blood (not recorded which). The source is a woman aged 25 to 45 who had been exposed to COVID-19.

The chain carries TRBV5-1 and TRBJ2-5, with 11 bases identical to TRBD2. The CDR3 is 16 residues long. From germline, CDR1 is SGHRS and CDR2 YFSETQ. V lost 1 base, J lost 2 bases, and 4 bases stayed unmatched. CDR3 nucleotide sequence: TGCGCCAGCAGCTTGAGCGTAGCGGGGGGGCAAGAGACCCAGTACTTC. Its translation: CASSLSVAGGQETQYF.

The chain has TRBV7-2 and TRBJ1-4; TRBD1 matches 7 bases. V shed 7 bases and J 5 bases; nucleotides not matched to a gene: 10. Germline V lookup: CDR1 SGHTA, CDR2 FQGNSA. The CDR3 contains 15 residues. This chain's CDR3 is CASILKGAPNEKLFF. In nucleotides, the CDR3 is TGTGCCAGCATTCTTAAGGGGGCCCCAAATGAAAAACTGTTTTTT.

On this clone itself: At one end the junction does not follow the germline gene, possibly because of a read error. This chain links TRBV7-3 with TRBJ2-7; 8 nucleotides agree with TRBD2. Per germline, CDR1 SGHTA and CDR2 FQGTGA. This CDR3 has 12 residues. CDR3 sequence reads: CVLGLVSHEQYF. The DNA for the CDR3 is TGCGTGCTGGGACTAGTTAGCCACGAGCAGTACTTC.

V is TRBV6-1 and J is TRBJ1-5; D unclear. Trimming removed 3 bases at V and 4 bases at J, with 16 bases between. CDR1 MNHNS and CDR2 SASEGT come from the germline V gene. CDR3 length: 16 residues. This chain's CDR3 is CASSDLAARLNQPQHF. CDR3 bases: TGTGCCAGCAGTGACCTTGCAGCAAGACTTAATCAGCCCCAGCATTTT.

V and J are TRBV29-1 and TRBJ1-2, with 10 bases identical to TRBD1. There are 15 residues in the CDR3. Germline values: CDR1 SQVTM, CDR2 ANQGSEA. V lost 4 bases and J lost 2; bases outside the gene matches: 7. The CDR3 bases are TGCAGCGTTGTGGGACAGGGGAGGGGAAACTATGGCTACACCTTC. It is translated as CSVVGQGRGNYGYTF.

The rearrangement uses TRBV7-9 and TRBJ2-3; 7 bases match TRBD1. The V segment lost 8 bases and the J segment 2 bases; nucleotides outside the gene matches: 4. Germline V gene lookup returns CDR1 SEHNR and CDR2 FQNEAQ (reference sequence). The length of the CDR3 is 13 residues. The CDR3 DNA reads TGTGCCAGCGAGGGGGCACCCACAGATACGCAGTATTTT. This codes for CASEGAPTDTQYF.

The chain uses TRBV7-9 and TRBJ2-3, with D possibly matching TRBD1 (6 bases). Germline values: CDR1 SEHNR, CDR2 FQNEAQ (reference sequence). Trimming removed 4 bases from V and 6 bases from J, with 17 bases in between. The CDR3 has 15 amino acids. CDR3 region: CASSYLTGSQDTQYF. CDR3 DNA: TGTGCCAGCAGCTACCTCACAGGGTCGCAGGATACGCAGTATTTT.

The chain is built from TRBV19 and TRBJ2-3; no firm D call. Trimming pared 7 bases from V and 0 bases from J, leaving 8 bases between. Germline loops: CDR1 LNHDA, CDR2 SQIVND (reference sequence). The CDR3 spans 13 residues. The CDR3 DNA follows: TGTGCCAGTACGGTTAGTAGCACAGATACGCAGTATTTT. It yields the protein CASTVSSTDTQYF.

The CDR3 DNA is TGCGCCAGCACACTAGCGGGGGGGCCAGACGAGCAGTACTTC. Its translation is CASTLAGGPDEQYF. V and J are TRBV5-1 and TRBJ2-7; TRBD2 aligns across 13 bases. The germline gives CDR1 SGHRS, CDR2 YFSETQ. The V gene end was trimmed by 6 bases and the J gene end by 5 bases; junction bases not matched to a gene: 5. The CDR3 length is 14 residues.

The chain joins TRBV6-2 or TRBV6-3 to TRBJ2-2, with 7 bases lining up with TRBD2. The CDR3 consists of 15 residues. Germline V CDR1 and CDR2: MNHEY, SVGEGT. With 5 bases clipped from V and 3 bases from J, the junction kept 6 bases outside the gene matches. The CDR3: CASSRNRGDTGELFF. The CDR3 nucleotides read TGTGCCAGCAGTCGCAATCGGGGGGACACCGGGGAGCTGTTTTTT.

In this sample, this clone turned up a few times. The rearrangement joins TRBV7-3 to TRBJ2-1, with 7 bases lining up with TRBD2. The V gene end was trimmed by 8 bases and the J gene end by 4 bases; junction bases not matched to a gene: 5. This CDR3 is built from 13 residues. Germline CDR1 is SGHTA and CDR2 is FQGTGA. CDR3 residues: CASGLAAYNEQFF. The CDR3 DNA sequence: TGTGCCAGCGGCCTAGCGGCTTACAATGAGCAGTTCTTC.

V and J are TRBV9 and TRBJ2-5, with D uncertain. Trimming took 3 bases from V and 1 from J, leaving 7 bases between them. CDR1 is SGDLS, CDR2 YYNGEE, per germline. The CDR3 has 13 residues. CDR3 residues: CASSDAIQETQYF. Here the CDR3 DNA reads TGTGCCAGCAGCGACGCTATCCAAGAGACCCAGTACTTC.

The chain's CDR3 is CASSLGSNTEAFF. As DNA, the CDR3 is TGTGCCAGCAGTTTAGGGAGTAACACTGAAGCTTTCTTT. The V and J genes are TRBV6-4 and TRBJ1-1; D ambiguous. The germline gives CDR1 MRHNA, CDR2 SNTAGT. The CDR3 spans 13 residues. V was trimmed by 5 bases and J by 2 bases, leaving 9 bases between them.

The rearrangement joins TRBV19 to TRBJ1-5; D might be TRBD1 (5 bases). The CDR3 length is 14 residues. The V gene lost 6 bases and the J gene lost 7 bases, with 16 bases spanning the gap. Germline values: CDR1 LNHDA, CDR2 SQIVND (reference sequence). The CDR3 loop is CASSLDTRGQPQHF. The CDR3 DNA sequence: TGTGCCAGTAGCCTCGACACTCGGGGGCAGCCCCAGCATTTT.

The V and J genes are TRBV7-8 and TRBJ2-1; D uncertain. Germline values: CDR1 SGHVS, CDR2 FQNEAQ. The CDR3 is made up of 15 amino acids. The ends were cut back, 7 bases at V and 3 bases at J, with 16 bases in the middle. CDR3 in DNA: TGTGCCAGCATCTCCTTCGGTCTCGGCTACAATGAGCAGTTCTTC. It translates to CASISFGLGYNEQFF.

The chain uses TRBV10-3 and TRBJ2-3; TRBD1 aligns across 9 bases. CDR1 ENHRY and CDR2 SYGVKD come from the germline V gene. CDR3 length equals 14 residues. With V trimmed by 0 bases and J by 6 bases, 1 base remained unmatched. CDR3: CAISESGQGDTQYF. The CDR3 nucleotides read TGTGCCATCAGTGAGTCCGGACAGGGGGATACGCAGTATTTT.

This clone was counted between two and nine times. The genes are TRBV3-1 (or the pseudogene TRBV3-2) and TRBJ1-2; D uncertain. The CDR3 length is 12 residues. Germline V gives CDR1 LGHDT, CDR2 YNNKEL (reference sequence). V was trimmed by 0 bases and J by 8 bases, leaving 7 bases between them. CDR3 DNA sequence: TGTGCCAGCAGCCAAGATTTCCGGGGCTACACCTTC. It is translated as CASSQDFRGYTF.

This chain links TRBV6-5 with TRBJ1-1, with D tentatively TRBD1 (5 bases). The CDR3 consists of 15 residues. Germline CDR1 and CDR2: MNHEY and SVGAGI. V lost 2 bases and J 4 bases, leaving 14 bases between the germline ends. The CDR3 loop is CASSYGASGATEAFF. The DNA of the CDR3 is TGTGCCAGCAGTTACGGGGCCTCTGGGGCCACTGAAGCTTTCTTT.

This rearrangement joins TRBV24-1 to TRBJ2-1, with a weak D call TRBD1 (6 bases). Trimming removed 1 base from V and 9 bases from J, with 12 bases in between. Germline V lookup: CDR1 KGHDR, CDR2 SFDVKD. This CDR3 has 14 residues. The CDR3 DNA follows: TGTGCCACCAGTGATTTAGAGGGGGATGGTGAGCAGTTCTTC. Protein sequence: CATSDLEGDGEQFF.

J is TRBJ2-2 and V is TRBV12-1; TRBD2, the D gene given by the table, was not confirmed from the DNA. TRBV12-1 is shown as a pseudogene. CDR3 length equals 18 residues. CDR3 region: CASSCVAGDTQEDGELFF. The CDR3 DNA follows: TGTGCCAGCAGCTGCGTAGCGGGGGACACTCAAGAGGACGGGGAGCTGTTTTTT.

V is TRBV4-1 and J is TRBJ2-3; the match to TRBD2 covers 10 bases. This CDR3 is built from 17 residues. Trimming removed 1 base from V and 3 bases from J; junction bases left unmatched: 7. CDR1 MGHRA and CDR2 YSYEKL come from the germline V gene. As DNA, the CDR3 is TGCGCCAGCAGCCAAGCCATGAGCGGGGGGGCGACAGATACGCAGTATTTT. Translation: CASSQAMSGGATDTQYF.

CDR3 DNA: TGTGCCAGCTCCGGGACAGGGGGCCATCAGCCCCAGCATTTT. Translation: CASSGTGGHQPQHF. J is TRBJ1-5 and V is TRBV19, with 12 bases lining up with TRBD1. Germline-derived CDR1 and CDR2 are LNHDA and SQIVND (reference sequence). With 9 bases clipped from V and 5 bases from J, the junction kept 5 bases outside the gene matches. The CDR3 runs 14 residues.

V gene TRBV4-1 combines with J gene TRBJ2-1; D is unclear. With 3 bases removed from V and 7 bases from J, the gap between germline ends came to 7 bases. Germline V lookup: CDR1 MGHRA, CDR2 YSYEKL. This CDR3 region has 12 residues. The CDR3 protein is CASSHNTNEQFF. As DNA, the CDR3 is TGCGCCAGCAGCCACAATACAAATGAGCAGTTCTTC.

The CDR3 DNA sequence: TGTGCCAGCTCCCCAAAGGGAGGCACTGAAGCTTTCTTT. Translating gives CASSPKGGTEAFF. The chain employs TRBV18 and TRBJ1-1; D unclear. Germline assignment: CDR1 KGHSH and CDR2 LQKENI. The CDR3 spans 13 residues. The germline V and J ends were trimmed by 6 bases and 4 bases, with 12 bases remaining between them.

This clone was recorded only once. The chain has TRBV30 and TRBJ1-1; 9 nucleotides align to TRBD1. Germline CDR1 GTSNPN, CDR2 SVGIG (reference sequence). The V gene end was trimmed by 8 bases and the J gene end by 4 bases; junction bases not matched to a gene: 11. CDR3 size: 14 residues. In nucleotides, the CDR3 is TGTGCCAAAACAGGGGGACAGGGTTTCACTGAAGCTTTCTTT. It encodes CAKTGGQGFTEAFF.

This clone was seen only a few times. The chain couples TRBV18 to TRBJ2-1; 14 bases are shared with TRBD2. Germline CDR1 reads KGHSH; CDR2 reads LQKENI. Trimming took 3 bases from V and 10 from J; bases not matched to a gene: 5. The CDR3 has 15 residues. The chain's CDR3 is CASSPPGLAGEEQFF. The CDR3 DNA is TGTGCCAGCTCACCCCCGGGACTAGCGGGGGAGGAGCAGTTCTTC.

The chain links TRBV29-1 to TRBJ2-5; 7 bases align to TRBD1. CDR1 and CDR2 (germline): SQVTM, ANQGSEA. This CDR3 spans 15 amino acids. Trimming removed 6 bases from V and 4 bases from J; junction bases left unmatched: 14. This CDR3 reads CSVAATGSVSETQYF. For the CDR3, the DNA is TGCAGCGTGGCTGCGACAGGGAGCGTCTCAGAGACCCAGTACTTC. The full variable domain, its missing parts supplied by reference TRBV29-1 and TRBJ2-5, is SAVISQKPSRDICQRGTSLTIQCQVDSQVTMMFWYRQQPGQSLTLIATANQGSEATYESGFVIDKFPISRPNLTFSTLTVSNMSPEDSSIYLCSVAATGSVSETQYFGPGTRLLVL.

The chain uses TRBV15 and TRBJ2-2; TRBD2 agrees at 7 bases. The CDR3 runs 13 residues. Germline V gene data show CDR1 as LNHNV and CDR2 as YYDKDF (reference sequence). J was trimmed by 3 bases and V by 8 bases; bases with no gene match: 3. CDR3 region: CATVGGYTGELFF. CDR3 nucleotides: TGTGCCACCGTGGGGGGGTACACCGGGGAGCTGTTTTTT.

This clone was observed a single time. The chain couples TRBV5-4 to TRBJ2-5; the match to TRBD1 covers 7 bases. This CDR3 is 15 amino acids long. With V trimmed by 6 bases and J by 2 bases, 10 bases remained unmatched. Germline V gene sequence: CDR1 SGHNT, CDR2 YYREEE (reference sequence). The CDR3 spells CASMRNRDRQETQYF. The DNA of the CDR3 is TGTGCCAGCATGCGAAACCGGGACAGACAAGAGACCCAGTACTTC.

This clone showed up just a few times. The J gene is TRBJ2-7, the V gene TRBV7-2; 7 bases match TRBD2. Germline V gene sequence: CDR1 SGHTA, CDR2 FQGNSA. Trimming at V came to 5 bases and at J to 5 bases, leaving 3 bases not matched to a gene. The CDR3 runs 12 residues. CDR3 DNA sequence: TGTGCCAGCAGCGAGGGGAGGGACGAGCAGTACTTC. This sequence encodes CASSEGRDEQYF.

This chain links TRBV27 with TRBJ2-1, with 7 bases fitting TRBD1. The CDR3 loop spans 15 amino acids. Per the germline V gene, CDR1 is MNHEY and CDR2 is SMNVEV (reference sequence). Trimming at V came to 4 bases and at J to 4 bases, leaving 7 bases not matched to a gene. The CDR3 DNA reads TGTGCCAGCAGTTCCGGGGACAGATTATACAATGAGCAGTTCTTC. Translating gives CASSSGDRLYNEQFF.

The rearrangement joins TRBV6-5 to TRBJ2-7; TRBD1 matches at 7 bases. Germline-derived CDR1 and CDR2 are MNHEY and SVGAGI. The CDR3 runs to 13 residues. Germline trimming cut 8 bases from V and 0 bases from J; bases unmatched to any gene: 4. The CDR3 nucleotides read TGTGCCAGCGCGACAGGGAACTCCTACGAGCAGTACTTC. Protein product: CASATGNSYEQYF.